This is a list of T cell receptor beta chains from one sample in a study of technical replicates of blood from several donors. Measured with immunoSEQ multiplex PCR; TCRdb has only the in-frame clones, and not every one. The sample lists roughly 82,000 clones, around nine tenths occurring once. The sequencing input was T cells isolated from PBMCs. These receptors originate from a human donor in good health. Each CDR3 is given with its conserved first and last residue. A D gene is named only where the DNA matches it firmly. Size is stated for part of the rows, as once, few or many counts, or as a class when the clone is expanded.

>NA|TRBJ1-2|NA|TRBV30
TGTGCCTGGAGTGTTAAGGACAGCACCAACTATGGCTACACCTTC
CAWSVKDSTNYGYTF
>NA|TRBJ2-4|NA|TRBV27
TGTGCCAGCGGCGGCAGGGGTAAAAACATTCAGTACTTC
CASGGRGKNIQYF
>NA|TRBJ2-7|NA|TRBV7-8
TGTGCCAGCAGCTTAGTCGGTAGCCTTCGACACGAGCAGTACTTC
CASSLVGSLRHEQYF
>NA|TRBJ2-6|NA|TRBV19
TGTGCCAGTAGTACCCCATTCTCTGGGGCCAACGTCCTGACTTTC
CASSTPFSGANVLTF
>TRBD1|TRBJ1-1|NA|TRBV5-4
TGTGCCAGCAGCTTGGCCGGGACAGGGGTCAAATTTTTCGGCACTGAAGCTTTCTTT
CASSLAGTGVKFFGTEAFF
>NA|TRBJ1-1|once|TRBV4-1
TGCGCCAGCAGCCGGACCGGGACAAAGAACACTGAAGCTTTCTTT
CASSRTGTKNTEAFF
>NA|TRBJ2-7|NA|TRBV19
TGTGCCAGTAGTATGCAGGGGAGCAGTTACGAGCAGTACTTC
CASSMQGSSYEQYF
>NA|TRBJ1-2|NA|TRBV23-1
TGCGCCAGCAGTCAATTGCCCAGTCCCAGGAACTATGGCTACACCTTC
CASSQLPSPRNYGYTF
>NA|TRBJ1-5|NA|TRBV9
TGTGCCAGCAGCGGAACAGGGAGTCAGCCCCAGCATTTT
CASSGTGSQPQHF
>TRBD2|TRBJ2-7|NA|TRBV6-1
TGTGCCAGCAGTGATTTGTGGACTAGCGGCTACGAGCAGTACTTC
CASSDLWTSGYEQYF